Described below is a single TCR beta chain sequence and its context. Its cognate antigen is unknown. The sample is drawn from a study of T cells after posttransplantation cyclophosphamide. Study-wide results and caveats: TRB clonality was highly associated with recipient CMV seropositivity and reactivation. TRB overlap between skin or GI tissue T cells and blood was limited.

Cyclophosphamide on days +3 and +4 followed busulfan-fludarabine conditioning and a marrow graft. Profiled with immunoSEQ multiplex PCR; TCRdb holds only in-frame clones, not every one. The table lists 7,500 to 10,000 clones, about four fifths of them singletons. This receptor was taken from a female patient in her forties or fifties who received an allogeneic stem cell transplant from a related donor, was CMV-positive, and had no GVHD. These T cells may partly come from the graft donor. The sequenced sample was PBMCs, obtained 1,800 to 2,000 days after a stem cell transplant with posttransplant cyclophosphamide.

CDR3 bases: TGTGCCAGCAGCTTAGCCGGCGGGGGGGGTGGGCAGTTCTTC. This translates into CASSLAGGGGGQFF. The chain couples TRBV7-9 to TRBJ2-1; TRBD2 aligns across 9 bases. The CDR3 totals 14 residues. Germline CDR1 and CDR2: SEHNR and FQNEAQ (reference sequence). Germline trimming cut 0 bases from V and 12 bases from J; bases unmatched to any gene: 6.